This is a list of T cell receptor beta chains from one sample in a study of shared clonotypes between healthy human individuals. The data were produced by immunoSEQ multiplex PCR, yet TCRdb's version contains in-frame clones alone and is incomplete. This table holds 550,000 to 750,000 clones, just over 90% found once. The sequenced material came from naive CD8+ T cells sorted from blood. These TCRs come from a young man in good health. CDR3s include the opening cysteine and the closing phenylalanine or tryptophan. The order of the fields is V gene, J gene, D gene, clone size, CDR3 protein, CDR3 DNA. D genes are given only for firm matches. Clone size is shown for a subset of rows, as once, few, many or a class of expanded clone.

TRBV6-5	TRBJ2-7	-	-	CASSLLNYATYEQYF	TGTGCCAGCAGCCTTCTCAACTACGCTACCTACGAGCAGTACTTC
TRBV11-2	TRBJ1-1	TRBD1	-	CASSTPDRGTEAFF	TGTGCCAGCAGCACTCCGGACAGGGGTACTGAAGCTTTCTTT
TRBV6-5	TRBJ2-3	-	-	CASRPRVADTQYF	TGTGCCAGCAGGCCCAGGGTTGCAGATACGCAGTATTTT
TRBV7-9	TRBJ1-1	-	-	CASSLLQTADTEAFF	TGTGCCAGCAGCTTATTACAGACAGCGGACACTGAAGCTTTCTTT
TRBV27	TRBJ2-2	-	-	CASREEGGHLNTGELFF	TGTGCCAGCAGAGAAGAGGGGGGGCATTTGAACACCGGGGAGCTGTTTTTT
TRBV7-6	TRBJ2-7	TRBD2	-	CASSLSPGGPNEQYF	TGTGCCAGCAGCTTATCTCCGGGAGGGCCTAACGAGCAGTACTTC
TRBV29-1	TRBJ2-3	-	-	CSVDDYATDTQYF	TGCAGCGTTGATGACTACGCCACAGATACGCAGTATTTT
TRBV28	TRBJ2-7	-	-	CASSLSRSYEQYF	TGTGCCAGCAGTTTATCCAGGTCCTACGAGCAGTACTTC
TRBV4-1	TRBJ2-7	-	-	CASSQADSSYEQYF	TGCGCCAGCAGCCAGGCTGACAGTTCCTACGAGCAGTACTTC
TRBV6-1	TRBJ2-7	TRBD1	few	CASSEGTDRAYEQYF	TGTGCCAGCAGTGAAGGGACGGACAGGGCCTACGAGCAGTACTTC
TRBV15	TRBJ2-1	-	-	CATSDLGLRDEQFF	TGTGCCACCAGTGACCTGGGCCTTAGGGATGAGCAGTTCTTC
TRBV27	TRBJ2-1	TRBD2	-	CASSPTSDPYNEQFF	TGTGCCAGCAGTCCGACTAGCGATCCCTACAATGAGCAGTTCTTC
TRBV4-1	TRBJ2-1	TRBD2	-	CASSQGLAGANNEQFF	TGCGCCAGCAGCCAAGGACTAGCGGGAGCCAACAATGAGCAGTTCTTC
TRBV29-1	TRBJ1-2	-	-	CSVAREHGYTF	TGCAGCGTTGCCAGGGAGCATGGCTACACCTTC
TRBV5-6	TRBJ2-7	TRBD1	-	CASRLGTGAYEQYF	TGTGCCAGCAGACTCGGGACAGGGGCCTACGAGCAGTACTTC
TRBV14	TRBJ2-2	-	-	CASSQSPRSTGELFF	TGTGCCAGCAGCCAAAGCCCCAGAAGCACCGGGGAGCTGTTTTTT
TRBV28	TRBJ1-2	-	-	CASSFLLGRMDGYTF	TGTGCCAGCAGTTTTCTCTTGGGGCGGATGGATGGCTACACCTTC
TRBV27	TRBJ1-2	TRBD1	-	CASSRQGAYSGYTF	TGTGCCAGCAGCAGACAGGGGGCATATTCTGGCTACACCTTC
TRBV11-2	TRBJ2-7	-	-	CASSLEASSSYEQYF	TGTGCCAGCAGCTTAGAAGCTTCGAGTTCCTACGAGCAGTACTTC
TRBV7-9	TRBJ2-7	-	-	CASSLMEEQYF	TGTGCCAGCAGCTTAATGGAAGAGCAGTACTTC
TRBV6-5	TRBJ2-7	TRBD2	-	CASKGLAGNYEQYF	TGTGCCAGCAAAGGACTAGCGGGGAACTACGAGCAGTACTTC
TRBV21-1	TRBJ2-3	-	-	CASSKEKRQYF	TGTGCCAGCAGCAAAGAAAAAAGGCAGTATTTT
TRBV27	TRBJ2-3	TRBD2	once	CASSSPTSGSADTQYF	TGTGCCAGCAGTTCCCCGACTAGCGGGAGTGCAGATACGCAGTATTTT
TRBV5-6	TRBJ1-5	-	-	CASSLFGGSNQPQHF	TGTGCCAGCAGCTTGTTTGGGGGTAGCAATCAGCCCCAGCATTTT
TRBV5-5	TRBJ2-1	TRBD1	-	CASSLARDRVNEQFF	TGTGCCAGCAGCTTGGCCCGGGACAGGGTCAATGAGCAGTTCTTC
TRBV28	TRBJ1-4	-	-	CASEKFGQSYTSEKLFF	TGTGCCAGCGAAAAGTTCGGACAGTCTTATACTAGTGAAAAACTGTTTTTT
TRBV2	TRBJ2-1	-	-	CASSEAPGVSYNEQFF	TGTGCCAGCAGTGAAGCCCCAGGGGTTTCCTACAATGAGCAGTTCTTC
TRBV4-3	TRBJ2-1	-	-	CASSQDADTYNEQFF	TGCGCCAGCAGCCAAGATGCGGACACGTACAATGAGCAGTTCTTC
TRBV29-1	TRBJ2-3	TRBD1	-	CSVVGTGGRDTQYF	TGCAGCGTTGTGGGGACAGGGGGCCGAGATACGCAGTATTTT
TRBV27	TRBJ2-5	-	-	CASSTSTGGQETQYF	TGTGCCAGCAGTACCTCGACCGGCGGCCAAGAGACCCAGTACTTC
TRBV7-9	TRBJ2-2	-	once	CASSADTTNTGELFF	TGTGCCAGCAGCGCCGACACTACGAACACCGGGGAGCTGTTTTTT
TRBV9	TRBJ2-2	-	-	CASSVWDGELFF	TGTGCCAGCAGCGTATGGGACGGGGAGCTGTTTTTT
TRBV9	TRBJ2-7	-	-	CASSSDGEQYF	TGTGCCAGCAGCTCGGACGGCGAGCAGTACTTC
TRBV29-1	TRBJ2-5	-	-	CSVELLERETQYF	TGCAGCGTTGAATTACTTGAAAGGGAGACCCAGTACTTC
TRBV9	TRBJ2-7	TRBD2	-	CASSASGTTYEQYF	TGTGCCAGCAGCGCCAGCGGGACCACCTACGAGCAGTACTTC
TRBV4-3	TRBJ1-2	-	-	CASSQGGGGGYGYTF	TGCGCCAGCAGCCAAGGGGGAGGGGGAGGCTATGGCTACACCTTC
TRBV9	TRBJ2-1	TRBD2	-	CASSRTSGGLYNEQFF	TGTGCCAGCAGCAGGACTAGCGGGGGACTATACAATGAGCAGTTCTTC
TRBV28	TRBJ2-7	-	-	CASSLGSSYEQYF	TGTGCCAGCAGTTTAGGCTCCTCCTACGAGCAGTACTTC
TRBV4-1	TRBJ1-4	-	-	CASSQVGGEKLFF	TGCGCCAGCAGCCAAGTGGGAGGGGAAAAACTGTTTTTT
TRBV29-1	TRBJ1-1	TRBD1	once	CSGATGVVGTEAFF	TGCAGCGGGGCGACAGGGGTAGTCGGCACTGAAGCTTTCTTT
TRBV28	TRBJ1-4	-	-	CASSLESIRDGVNEKLFF	TGTGCCAGCAGTTTGGAGTCGATCCGGGACGGCGTTAATGAAAAACTGTTTTTT
TRBV25-1	TRBJ1-4	-	-	CASSWGSEKLFF	TGTGCCAGCAGTTGGGGGAGCGAAAAACTGTTTTTT
TRBV7-9	TRBJ2-7	-	-	CASSLAIGQLSSYEQYF	TGTGCCAGCAGCTTAGCTATAGGACAACTAAGCTCCTACGAGCAGTACTTC
TRBV5-1	TRBJ2-6	TRBD2	-	CASSLILAGVFGANVLTF	TGCGCCAGCAGCTTGATTCTAGCGGGAGTTTTTGGGGCCAACGTCCTGACTTTC
TRBV6-6	TRBJ2-7	-	-	CASSYSTLYEQYF	TGTGCCAGCAGTTACTCGACTCTCTACGAGCAGTACTTC
TRBV10-2	TRBJ1-1	-	-	CASSESPGLNTEAFF	TGCGCCAGCAGTGAGTCTCCTGGATTGAACACTGAAGCTTTCTTT
TRBV9	TRBJ2-7	TRBD2	-	CASSVATSGDYEQYF	TGTGCCAGCAGCGTAGCTACTAGCGGGGACTACGAGCAGTACTTC
TRBV15	TRBJ1-1	TRBD1	-	CATSSYRGSTEAFF	TGTGCCACCAGCTCATACAGGGGGTCGACTGAAGCTTTCTTT
TRBV6-5	TRBJ2-7	-	-	CASSYFEPVSYEQYF	TGTGCCAGCAGTTATTTCGAGCCAGTCTCCTACGAGCAGTACTTC
TRBV6-5	TRBJ2-1	TRBD2	-	CASTQGLVEIF	TGTGCCAGCACCCAGGGACTAGTCGAGATCTTC
TRBV6-6	TRBJ2-3	-	-	CASSYSRTTDTQYF	TGTGCCAGCAGTTACTCACGGACTACAGATACGCAGTATTTT
TRBV7-9	TRBJ2-7	TRBD2	-	CASSASGRLYEQYF	TGTGCCAGCAGCGCAAGCGGGAGGCTATACGAGCAGTACTTC
TRBV11-3	TRBJ2-1	TRBD2	-	CASSPRSGTGGPVNEQFF	TGTGCCAGCAGCCCAAGATCAGGGACGGGAGGGCCAGTCAATGAGCAGTTCTTC
TRBV4-3	TRBJ2-7	TRBD1	-	CASSPDRGNYEQYF	TGCGCCAGCAGCCCGGACAGGGGAAATTACGAGCAGTACTTC
TRBV11-2	TRBJ1-2	TRBD1	-	CASSSAYRGSNYGYTF	TGTGCCAGCAGCTCCGCCTACAGGGGCAGTAACTATGGCTACACCTTC
TRBV27	TRBJ1-1	-	-	CASSMGQNTEAFF	TGTGCCAGCAGTATGGGACAGAACACTGAAGCTTTCTTT